This T cell receptor (beta chain) was captured in a study of T cells in localized non-small cell lung cancer. V dropped 2 bases and J dropped 7; count of bases not matched to a gene: 7. This CDR3 has 15 residues. Germline CDR1 and CDR2: SGHNT and YENEEA. Sequencing used immunoSEQ multiplex PCR; TCRdb keeps in-frame clones, though not all of them. The table shows roughly 1,300 clones, with around 24% occurring only once. Notes on this clone: Its antigen remains unidentified.

Whole-study results and caveats: The study detected a median roughly 61 of the top 100 tumor clones in adjacent lung.

The receptor was derived from a male donor at least 60 years old with stage II lung adenocarcinoma. This rearrangement joins TRBV11-3 to TRBJ1-4; 7 nucleotides agree with TRBD1. The starting material was normal lung tissue next to the tumor, obtained before any cancer treatment. The CDR3 loop is CASSLNQGEIEKLFF. CDR3 nucleotides: TGTGCCAGCAGCTTAAACCAGGGGGAAATTGAAAAACTGTTTTTT.